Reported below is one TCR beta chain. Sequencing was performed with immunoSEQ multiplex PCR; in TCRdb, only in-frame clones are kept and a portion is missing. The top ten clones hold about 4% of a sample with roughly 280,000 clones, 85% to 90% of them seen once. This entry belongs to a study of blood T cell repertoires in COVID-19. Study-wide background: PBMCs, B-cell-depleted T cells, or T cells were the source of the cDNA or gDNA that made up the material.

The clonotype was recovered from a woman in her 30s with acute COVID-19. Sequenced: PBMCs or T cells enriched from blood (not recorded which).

CDR3 sequence: CASSPVTITETQYF. In nucleotides, the CDR3 is TGCGCCAGCAGTCCTGTGACTATAACAGAGACCCAGTACTTC. The chain links TRBV23-1 to TRBJ2-5; tentatively, D is TRBD2 (5 bases). TRBV23-1 is an ORF, and what it does is uncertain. The length of the CDR3 is 14 residues. V lost 4 bases and J lost 4, with 13 bases in between.